Below, 30 T cell receptor beta chains from the same sample are listed, as sequenced in a study of blood T cell repertoires in COVID-19. Repertoires were generated with immunoSEQ multiplex PCR, while TCRdb's copy carries only in-frame clones and drops some. The top ten hold approximately 5.1% of the sample, which has 97,000 or so clones, around nine tenths seen once. Sequences were obtained from peripheral blood. The receptors were sampled from a middle-aged man with acute or convalescent COVID-19.

The chain is built from TRBV25-1 and TRBJ2-2, with TRBD2 identical over 11 bases. CDR3 length: 16 amino acids. Losses at the gene ends were 6 bases for V and 3 bases for J; bases not matched to a gene: 6. The germline V gene encodes CDR1 MGHDK and CDR2 SYGVNS. The CDR3 reads CASRDGTSGDTGELFF. The DNA of the CDR3 is TGTGCCAGCAGGGATGGGACTAGCGGAGACACCGGGGAGCTGTTTTTT. The variable domain in full, completed from reference TRBV25-1 and TRBJ2-2, reads EADIYQTPRYLVIGTGKKITLECSQTMGHDKMYWYQQDPGMELHLIHYSYGVNSTEKGDLSSESTVSRIRTEHFPLTLESARPSHTSQYLCASRDGTSGDTGELFFGEGSRLTVL.

The chain uses TRBV7-2 and TRBJ1-2; D is unclear. The germline V gene has CDR1 SGHTA and CDR2 FQGNSA. Trimming removed 1 base from V and 0 bases from J, with 9 bases in between. The CDR3 is 15 amino acids. The CDR3: CASSLDPLANYGYTF. CDR3 coding DNA: TGTGCCAGCAGCTTAGACCCGTTAGCTAACTATGGCTACACCTTC.

The chain combines TRBV5-4 with TRBJ2-5; 7 nucleotides agree with TRBD2. This CDR3 region has 13 residues. The V gene end was trimmed by 4 bases and the J gene end by 5 bases; junction bases not matched to a gene: 5. Germline lookup yields CDR1 SGHNT and CDR2 YYREEE (reference sequence). This CDR3 reads CASSRTSEETQYF. DNA of the CDR3: TGTGCCAGCAGCCGAACTAGCGAGGAGACCCAGTACTTC.

The chain couples TRBV24-1 to TRBJ2-7, with 14 bases fitting TRBD2. Germline CDR1 KGHDR, CDR2 SFDVKD. The CDR3 contains 19 residues. The V segment lost 5 bases and the J segment 2 bases; nucleotides outside the gene matches: 13. In nucleotides, the CDR3 is TGTGCCACCAGTGTGCTGACTAGCGGGAGGGCGATAGATACCTACGAGCAGTACTTC. This encodes CATSVLTSGRAIDTYEQYF.

The chain couples TRBV4-1 to TRBJ2-3; D unclear. In germline, CDR1 is MGHRA, CDR2 YSYEKL. V was clipped by 4 bases and J by 0 bases, with 11 bases between them. This CDR3 is 15 amino acids long. The CDR3 loop is CASSPPTASTDTQYF. In DNA form, the CDR3 reads TGCGCCAGCAGCCCCCCAACAGCTAGCACAGATACGCAGTATTTT.

This clone was detected only once. The chain recombines TRBV5-1 with TRBJ1-3; D is possibly TRBD1 (6 bases). The V gene's germline CDR1 is SGHRS and CDR2 YFSETQ. The length of the CDR3 is 15 residues. V lost 0 bases and J lost 2, with 9 bases in between. CDR3 bases: TGCGCCAGCAGCTTGGCAGGGGACCCTGGAAACACCATATATTTT. It translates to CASSLAGDPGNTIYF.

The V and J genes are TRBV5-4 and TRBJ2-1, with 8 bases lining up with TRBD2. The CDR3 contains 16 residues. V dropped 2 bases and J dropped 9; count of bases not matched to a gene: 13. CDR1 is SGHNT and CDR2 is YYREEE in the germline V gene (reference sequence). CDR3: CASSFPRAGGPSEQFF. CDR3 nucleotides: TGTGCCAGCAGCTTCCCTCGGGCGGGAGGCCCCAGTGAGCAGTTCTTC.

The V call is TRBV12-5, the J call TRBJ1-4, with D tentatively TRBD1 (5 bases). Looked up from germline, CDR1 is LGHNT and CDR2 is FRNRAP. The CDR3 is 15 residues long. Deletions cut 0 bases from V and 7 bases from J, with 12 bases between. The CDR3 loop is CASGLVEGVSEKLFF. CDR3 nucleotide sequence: TGTGCTAGTGGTTTGGTTGAAGGGGTGAGTGAAAAACTGTTTTTT. Combining the CDR3 with reference TRBV12-5 and TRBJ1-4 gives the whole variable domain DARVTQTPRHKVTEMGQEVTMRCQPILGHNTVFWYRQTMMQGLELLAYFRNRAPLDDSGMPKDRFSAEMPDATLATLKIQPSEPRDSAVYFCASGLVEGVSEKLFFGSGTQLSVL.

The chain recombines TRBV6-5 with TRBJ1-1; D unresolved. There are 13 residues in the CDR3. The germline V and J ends were trimmed by 0 bases and 5 bases, with 7 bases remaining between them. Germline loops: CDR1 MNHEY, CDR2 SVGAGI. Written as DNA, the CDR3 is TGTGCCAGCAGTTACTCCAGAAAGACTGAAGCTTTCTTT. This encodes CASSYSRKTEAFF.

This chain uses TRBV27 with TRBJ1-1; TRBD1 might be the D (5 bases). The V end was cut by 5 bases, the J end by 10 bases, with 26 bases between. Germline assignment: CDR1 MNHEY and CDR2 SMNVEV (reference sequence). The CDR3 runs to 16 residues. CDR3 coding DNA: TGTGCCAGCAGTGGGGGGGACGTACTTGGAAGTATGGGAGCTTTCTTT. Translating gives CASSGGDVLGSMGAFF.

This chain connects TRBV19 to TRBJ2-7, with 10 bases fitting TRBD2. CDR3 length equals 15 residues. V lost 1 base to trimming and J lost 6 bases; unmatched junction nucleotides: 6. Germline CDR1 is LNHDA and CDR2 is SQIVND (reference sequence). The CDR3 is CASSIGTSGFLEQYF. The CDR3 DNA sequence: TGTGCCAGTAGTATAGGGACTAGCGGCTTTCTCGAGCAGTACTTC.

This clone was found a few times. The chain has TRBV25-1 and TRBJ2-3; D is possibly TRBD2 (8 bases). Germline values: CDR1 MGHDK, CDR2 SYGVNS. The V gene lost 7 bases and the J gene lost 4 bases, with 12 bases spanning the gap. The CDR3 runs 13 residues. The CDR3: CASTGGGADTQYF. CDR3 nucleotides: TGTGCCAGCACGGGAGGGGGCGCAGATACGCAGTATTTT.

CDR3 sequence: CASSEWGGDRYNEQFF. The CDR3 nucleotides read TGTGCCAGCAGTGAATGGGGCGGGGACCGCTACAATGAGCAGTTCTTC. The chain is built from TRBV6-1 and TRBJ2-1; D may be TRBD2 (6 bases). CDR1 is MNHNS, CDR2 SASEGT, per germline. V gave up 2 bases and J gave up 3 bases, with 14 bases separating them. The CDR3 sequence is 16 residues long.

The J gene is TRBJ2-3, the V gene TRBV10-1; maybe TRBD1 (6 bases). CDR3 length: 17 residues. CDR1 and CDR2 (germline): WNHNN, SYGVQD (reference sequence). The V and J ends lost 4 bases and 3 bases respectively, with 20 bases between them. The CDR3 spells CASSGVEDRRLTDTQYF. Written as DNA, the CDR3 is TGCGCCAGCAGTGGGGTAGAGGACAGAAGACTTACAGATACGCAGTATTTT.

The chain uses TRBV30 and TRBJ1-3, with 10 positions matching TRBD1. The J segment lost 0 bases and the V segment lost 1 base, leaving 9 bases of the junction unmatched. The CDR3 is 18 amino acids. Germline assignment: CDR1 GTSNPN and CDR2 SVGIG (reference sequence). In nucleotides, the CDR3 is TGTGCCTGGAGTGGACAGGGGGCCCCTCAATTCTCTGGAAACACCATATATTTT. Its protein is CAWSGQGAPQFSGNTIYF.

V usage is TRBV18 and J usage is TRBJ2-7, with TRBD1 identical over 9 bases. Germline V gene data show CDR1 as KGHSH and CDR2 as LQKENI. The CDR3 is made up of 17 amino acids. The V segment lost 4 bases and the J segment 3 bases; nucleotides outside the gene matches: 13. CDR3 amino acids: CASSLNRGLFSNYEQYF. CDR3 nucleotides: TGTGCCAGCTCACTAAACAGGGGGCTTTTTTCAAACTACGAGCAGTACTTC.

J is TRBJ2-7 and V is TRBV29-1; 10 positions agree with TRBD2. The CDR3 has 12 amino acids. Germline V gene lookup returns CDR1 SQVTM and CDR2 ANQGSEA. J lost 5 bases, V lost 3 bases, and 1 base had no gene match. The CDR3 DNA follows: TGCAGCGTTGAGCTAGCGGGAGACGAGCAGTACTTC. The encoded protein is CSVELAGDEQYF.

The V and J genes are TRBV9 and TRBJ2-2, with 9 bases fitting TRBD1. Germline V lookup: CDR1 SGDLS, CDR2 YYNGEE. This CDR3 has 15 residues. Losses at the gene ends were 4 bases for V and 6 bases for J; bases not matched to a gene: 7. CDR3 DNA: TGTGCCAGCAGCCCCCGGGACAGGGATCCCGGGGAGCTGTTTTTT. It encodes CASSPRDRDPGELFF.

The gene calls are TRBV24-1 and TRBJ2-3; 12 bases map to TRBD1. The CDR3 consists of 16 residues. Germline CDR1 reads KGHDR; CDR2 reads SFDVKD. The junction had 6 bases not matched to a gene; V was cut back by 5 bases and J by 4 bases. The CDR3 nucleotides read TGTGCCACCAGTGGAGGGACAGGGGGCATCGCAGATACGCAGTATTTT. This gives the protein CATSGGTGGIADTQYF.

CDR3 coding DNA: TGTGCCAGCAGTTTAGGGTTCAGGGGGGCTGAAGCTTTCTTT. It specifies CASSLGFRGAEAFF. The genes are TRBV27 and TRBJ1-1; 7 positions agree with TRBD1. CDR1 is MNHEY, CDR2 SMNVEV, per germline (reference sequence). With 2 bases clipped from V and 6 bases from J, the junction kept 6 bases outside the gene matches. CDR3 length: 14 residues.

The J gene is TRBJ1-5, the V gene TRBV18; TRBD1 matches 8 bases. With 3 bases clipped from V and 6 bases from J, the junction kept 1 base outside the gene matches. Germline V gene sequence: CDR1 KGHSH, CDR2 LQKENI. The CDR3 sequence is 13 residues long. The CDR3 sequence is CASSPQGAQPQHF. In nucleotides, the CDR3 is TGTGCCAGCTCACCCCAGGGGGCTCAGCCCCAGCATTTT.

The chain has TRBV5-6 and TRBJ1-2, with D hard to call. Germline V gene lookup returns CDR1 SGHDT and CDR2 YYEEEE. The CDR3 extends over 16 amino acids. V lost 0 bases, J lost 4 bases, and 16 bases lay in between. This CDR3 reads CASSLGGSGSLYGYTF. CDR3 sequence (DNA): TGTGCCAGCAGCTTGGGCGGCAGCGGATCCCTCTATGGCTACACCTTC.

For this clone: A junction end diverges from the germline sequence, so it may reflect a read error. The chain recombines TRBV18 with TRBJ2-7; weak D call: TRBD1 (5 bases). Germline CDR1 KGHSH, CDR2 LQKENI. The CDR3 totals 13 residues. The CDR3 here is CASSPQDTLPMNF. For the CDR3, the DNA is TGTGCCAGCTCACCACAGGACACCCTCCCCATGAACTTC.

This sequence joins TRBV5-1 and TRBJ2-1, with D hard to call. The germline V gene has CDR1 SGHRS and CDR2 YFSETQ. The CDR3 has 15 amino acids. Trimming cost V 0 bases and J 9 bases, with 16 bases left between them. The CDR3 loop is CASSLVVTNFGEQFF. CDR3 DNA sequence: TGCGCCAGCAGCTTGGTAGTTACCAATTTCGGTGAGCAGTTCTTC.

CDR3 in amino acids: CASSETGKSGYTF. CDR3 coding DNA: TGTGCCAGCAGTGAGACAGGGAAGAGTGGCTACACCTTC. V gene TRBV6-4 combines with J gene TRBJ1-2, with TRBD1 identical over 7 bases. Germline CDR1 and CDR2: MRHNA and SNTAGT. Losses at the gene ends were 3 bases for V and 7 bases for J; bases not matched to a gene: 5. This CDR3 contains 13 residues.

V and J are TRBV6-5 and TRBJ1-4; tentatively, D is TRBD1 (5 bases). This CDR3 is built from 15 residues. V gave up 7 bases and J gave up 8 bases, with 20 bases separating them. The germline gives CDR1 MNHEY, CDR2 SVGAGI. DNA of the CDR3: TGTGCCAGCACCCCCCGGGGCAGGGAGGGAGAAAAACTGTTTTTT. It specifies CASTPRGREGEKLFF.

The genes are TRBV5-1 and TRBJ1-3; TRBD1 aligns across 8 bases. Germline V gene lookup returns CDR1 SGHRS and CDR2 YFSETQ. The CDR3 consists of 16 residues. Trimming removed 1 base from V and 2 bases from J; junction bases left unmatched: 5. In DNA form, the CDR3 reads TGCGCCAGCAGCTTGAGGGCAGGGGGCACTGGAAACACCATATATTTT. This translates into CASSLRAGGTGNTIYF.

The rearrangement uses TRBV2 and TRBJ2-7; 8 bases are a match to TRBD2. Germline V gene sequence: CDR1 SNHLY, CDR2 FYNNEI. The CDR3 is made up of 14 amino acids. Germline trimming cut 4 bases from V and 6 bases from J; bases unmatched to any gene: 8. Written as DNA, the CDR3 is TGTGCCAGCAGTGGGAGCGGGAGTCTGTCCGAGCAGTACTTC. The encoded protein is CASSGSGSLSEQYF.

The chain carries TRBV5-1 and TRBJ1-3, with a possible D match to TRBD1 (5 bases). The CDR3 loop spans 17 amino acids. Deletions cut 0 bases from V and 0 bases from J, with 13 bases between. Germline V gene lookup returns CDR1 SGHRS and CDR2 YFSETQ. Written as DNA, the CDR3 is TGCGCCAGCAGCTTGGCCCAGGGTTTTGACTCTGGAAACACCATATATTTT. As protein: CASSLAQGFDSGNTIYF.

This clone was picked up one time. The J gene is TRBJ1-6, the V gene TRBV30; possible D gene TRBD1, 5 bases. The germline V gene encodes CDR1 GTSNPN and CDR2 SVGIG (reference sequence). The CDR3 is made up of 13 amino acids. V dropped 0 bases and J dropped 10 bases, with 10 bases sitting between them. For the CDR3, the DNA is TGTGCCTGGAGTGTCAATAGGGGATCACCCCTCCACTTT. Its protein product is CAWSVNRGSPLHF.